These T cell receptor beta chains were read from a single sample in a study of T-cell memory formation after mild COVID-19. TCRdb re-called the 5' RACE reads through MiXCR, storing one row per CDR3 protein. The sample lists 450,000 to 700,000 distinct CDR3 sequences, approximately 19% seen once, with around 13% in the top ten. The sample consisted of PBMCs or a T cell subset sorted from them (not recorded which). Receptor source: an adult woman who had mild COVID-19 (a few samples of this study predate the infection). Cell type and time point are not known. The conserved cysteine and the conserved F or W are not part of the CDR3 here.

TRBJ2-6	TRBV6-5	ASSPSGGANVLT
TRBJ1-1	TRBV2	ASSATGGSEAF
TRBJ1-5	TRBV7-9	ASSLGGQGRVGELPQH
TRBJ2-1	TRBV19	ASTPGDREQF
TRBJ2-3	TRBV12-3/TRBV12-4	ASSLAGTISTDTQY
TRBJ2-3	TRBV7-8	ASSLGPLDQGTDTQY
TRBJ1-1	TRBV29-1	SVESGVRGTEAF
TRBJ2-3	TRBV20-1	SARVGATDTQY
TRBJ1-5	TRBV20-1	SANPTGSNQPQH
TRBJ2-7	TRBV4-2	ASSPSPGQGLDEQY
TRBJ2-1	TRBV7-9	ASSLAIIWEQF
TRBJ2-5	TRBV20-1	SANGPVMETQY
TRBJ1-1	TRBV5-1	ASSSLAAVGTEAF
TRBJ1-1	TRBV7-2	ASSFQGLSTEAF
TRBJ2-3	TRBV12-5	ASGLAPSGNPDTQY
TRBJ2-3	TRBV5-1	ASSLVGRYTDTQY
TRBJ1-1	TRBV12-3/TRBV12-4	ASSFSRRYTEAF
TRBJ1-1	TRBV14	ASSYALNTEAF
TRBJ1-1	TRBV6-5	ASTPGQRVGTEDF
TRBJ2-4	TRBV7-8	ASSFGTLQY
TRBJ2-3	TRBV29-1	SVELLAGVTQY
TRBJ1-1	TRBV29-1	RDYRGWDTEAF
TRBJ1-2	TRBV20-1	SASAGGAGYT
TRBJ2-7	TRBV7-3	ASSSPGTSSSYEQY
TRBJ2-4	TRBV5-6	ASSLQMGAKNIQY
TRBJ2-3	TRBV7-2	ASSLAVGRTDTQY
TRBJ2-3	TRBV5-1	ASSVDTHGPTDTQY